One T cell receptor (beta chain) is described in this entry. Its specificity is not known. This CDR3 is 15 amino acids long. V lost 0 bases and J 5 bases, leaving 8 bases between the germline ends. Germline CDR1 reads ENHRY; CDR2 reads SYGVKD. The data were taken from a study of T cell repertoires in cytomegalovirus infection. Across the whole study: The authors used CMV epitopes that were HLA-C-restricted (recently identified) and HLA-B-restricted (well studied). It was the public TCR beta signatures that indicated both CMV infection and matching HLA type.

TCRdb re-called the reads through MiXCR, storing one row per CDR3 protein. Here the sample spans nearly 700,000 distinct CDR3 sequences, around 32% being singletons. This chain joins TRBV10-3 and TRBJ1-6; no clear D. The receptor was isolated from a human donor in good health (CMV status not recorded). Some clones in this sample may be carry-over from other donors' samples. Here the sequenced sample was cultured PBMCs, taken from culture after CMV antigen stimulation. CDR3 DNA sequence: TGTGCCATCAGTGAGTCCTCTGTAGATAATTCACCCCTCCACTTT. The encoded protein is CAISESSVDNSPLHF.